This entry lists 21 T cell receptor beta chains sequenced from one sample in a study of T cells in Graves' hyperthyroidism and ophthalmopathy. Researchers amplified the TCR beta CDR3 regions from RNA transcripts. HTBI primers drove first-round RT-PCR of the TCR CDR3. TCRdb reprocessed the multiplex PCR reads via MiXCR and lists one record per CDR3 protein. Of 150,000 or so distinct CDR3 sequences listed, less than 25% are singletons. Input material: blood. These receptor sequences come from a woman aged 45-65 years with Graves' hyperthyroidism that later progressed to Graves' ophthalmopathy.

This clonotype was recorded many times. In DNA, the CDR3 is TGTGCCAGCAGCCTACGACAGGCCACGAACACCGGGGAGCTGTTTTTT. It encodes CASSLRQATNTGELFF. The chain is built from TRBV3-1 and TRBJ2-2; D is possibly TRBD1 (6 bases). V lost 4 bases and J 0 bases, leaving 12 bases between the germline ends. The CDR3 is 16 residues long. Germline CDR1 LGHDT, CDR2 YNNKEL (reference sequence).

This clonotype has at least ten counts. The CDR3, as DNA: TGTGCCAGCAGTGAATCGACAGGACGTAATTCACCCCTCCACTTT. It encodes CASSESTGRNSPLHF. The gene calls are TRBV2 and TRBJ1-6; the D gene is possibly TRBD1 (6 bases). Germline-derived CDR1 and CDR2 are SNHLY and FYNNEI. Between the trimmed V and J ends, which lost 2 bases and 6 bases, there was a span of 11 bases. The CDR3 covers 15 residues.

This clonotype was counted only a few times. Just one base apart from a much larger clone, this may be a read error. The chain's CDR3 is CASSPKARDTEAFF. The DNA for the CDR3 is TGTGCCAGCAGTCCGAAGGCACGGGACACTGAAGCTTTCTTT. The rearrangement uses TRBV27 and TRBJ1-1; D is unclear. The CDR3 has 14 amino acids. Per the germline V gene, CDR1 is MNHEY and CDR2 is SMNVEV (reference sequence). Trimming stripped 5 bases from V and 3 bases from J, with 13 bases between.

This clonotype was seen once. The chain recombines TRBV7-9 with TRBJ2-1, with 7 nucleotides matching TRBD2. This CDR3 is 13 amino acids long. The V segment lost 3 bases and the J segment 12 bases; nucleotides outside the gene matches: 8. Germline V gene sequence: CDR1 SEHNR, CDR2 FQNEAQ (reference sequence). DNA for the CDR3: TGTGCCAGCAGCTTGGAGGGACCGGGGGGGCAGTTCTTC. Its protein is CASSLEGPGGQFF.

This sequence joins TRBV20-1 and TRBJ2-3; 9 nucleotides line up with TRBD2. With 3 bases clipped from V and 2 bases from J, the junction kept 9 bases outside the gene matches. Germline lookup yields CDR1 DFQATT and CDR2 SNEGSKA (reference sequence). The CDR3 loop spans 16 amino acids. The CDR3 sequence: CSARGASGTFTDTQYF. In nucleotides, the CDR3 is TGCAGTGCTAGGGGTGCTAGCGGGACCTTCACAGATACGCAGTATTTT.

This clonotype was detected a few times. The chain uses TRBV12-3 or TRBV12-4 and TRBJ2-5; 9 bases line up with TRBD1. Trimming cost V 5 bases and J 5 bases; bases outside gene matches: 6. There are 14 residues in the CDR3. The DNA of the CDR3 is TGTGCCAGCAGTGGGGACAGGGAAAGGGAGACCCAGTACTTC. Translating it yields CASSGDRERETQYF.

This clonotype has more than one count but fewer than ten. One end of the junction fails to match germline, which may point to a read error. The chain couples TRBV3-1 to TRBJ2-7; TRBD1 aligns across 7 bases. Germline V CDR1 and CDR2: LGHDT, YNNKEL (reference sequence). The CDR3 is made up of 13 amino acids. DNA of the CDR3: TGCGCCAGCACCCCGGACAGGCTCTACGAGCAGTACTTC. Amino acids: CASTPDRLYEQYF.

About this clonotype: This could be a read error, since a much larger clone is one nucleotide away. The chain has TRBV7-2 and TRBJ2-5; either TRBD1 or TRBD2 may supply D (5 bases each). The CDR3 is made up of 13 amino acids. The V end was cut by 5 bases, the J end by 12 bases, with 19 bases between. Germline assignment: CDR1 SGHTA and CDR2 FQGNSA. The CDR3 is CTSSKPGTLEKYF. As DNA, the CDR3 is TGTACCAGCAGCAAACCCGGGACGTTGGAAAAGTACTTC.

This clonotype has ten or more counts. The rearrangement joins TRBV27 to TRBJ2-7; 12 nucleotides align to TRBD1. The germline CDR1 and CDR2 sequences are MNHEY and SMNVEV (reference sequence). This CDR3 has 19 amino acids. V lost 5 bases, J lost 1 base, and 15 bases stayed unmatched. The CDR3 spells CASSPRGTGGDRMSYEQYF. CDR3 in DNA: TGTGCCAGCAGTCCCCGTGGGACAGGGGGCGATCGAATGTCCTACGAGCAGTACTTC.

This clonotype occurred many times. The chain couples TRBV3-1 to TRBJ2-7, with 9 bases identical to TRBD1. The CDR3 spans 15 residues. Germline CDR1 and CDR2: LGHDT and YNNKEL (reference sequence). Trimming removed 4 bases from V and 7 bases from J; junction bases left unmatched: 11. The CDR3 sequence is CASSLMDRGKGEQYF. CDR3 bases: TGTGCCAGCAGCCTGATGGACAGGGGTAAGGGGGAGCAGTACTTC.

To note about this clonotype: A read error may be the cause here, since a much bigger clone is one base away. V usage is TRBV18 and J usage is TRBJ2-5; 10 nucleotides line up with TRBD1. Germline V CDR1 and CDR2: KGHSH, LQKENI. The CDR3 length is 13 residues. The CDR3 region is CASSPRTGGTQCF. CDR3 nucleotide sequence: TGTGCCAGCTCACCACGGACAGGGGGGACCCAGTGCTTC.

This chain links TRBV7-2 with TRBJ1-4; the match to TRBD1 covers 8 bases. Germline CDR1 SGHTA, CDR2 FQGNSA. This CDR3 is 15 amino acids long. J gave up 7 bases and V 6 bases, and 10 bases lay outside the gene matches. The CDR3 protein is CASRPPDREGEKLFF. CDR3 in DNA: TGTGCCAGCAGACCTCCGGACAGGGAGGGTGAAAAACTGTTTTTT.

In this sample, this clonotype turned up a few times. The chain is built from TRBV18 and TRBJ2-7; 9 nucleotides line up with TRBD1. This CDR3 contains 17 residues. The ends lost 4 bases at V and 3 bases at J; junction bases unmatched: 13. Germline CDR1 KGHSH, CDR2 LQKENI. The CDR3 nucleotides read TGTGCCAGCTCACAAACGTTCTCGGGACAGGGTAACTACGAGCAGTACTTC. It specifies CASSQTFSGQGNYEQYF.

At least ten counts were recorded for this clonotype. CDR3 DNA: TGTGCCAGCAGTTTTCCCGGGAGTCTCGGCGGGGAGCTGTTTTTT. It encodes CASSFPGSLGGELFF. This chain connects TRBV12-3 or TRBV12-4 to TRBJ2-2, with D possibly matching TRBD2 (6 bases). Trimming left V 3 bases short and J 7 bases short, with 15 bases between. The CDR3 spans 15 residues.

The chain joins TRBV7-2 to TRBJ2-3; D is possibly TRBD1 (7 bases). The V gene's germline CDR1 is SGHTA and CDR2 FQGNSA. Trimming pared 4 bases from V and 11 bases from J, leaving 13 bases between. The CDR3 is 12 amino acids. DNA of the CDR3: TGTGCCAGCAGCTCAGGGGGACTTCTGCAGTATTTT. It encodes CASSSGGLLQYF.

This clonotype has ten or more counts. The J gene is TRBJ1-1, the V gene TRBV30; TRBD1 is a possible D gene (5 bases). The CDR3 runs to 13 residues. Trimming stripped 2 bases from V and 6 bases from J, with 13 bases between. CDR1 GTSNPN and CDR2 SVGIG come from the germline V gene (reference sequence). The DNA for the CDR3 is TGTGCCTGGAGTCTAACAGGTCTCCCTGAAGCTTTCTTT. Amino acids: CAWSLTGLPEAFF.

This clonotype was counted ten times or more. The V gene is TRBV28, the J gene TRBJ2-7; 9 bases agree with TRBD1. After removal of 6 bases from V and 7 bases from J, the junction contained 7 bases not matched to a gene. The germline V gene encodes CDR1 MDHEN and CDR2 SYDVKM. The CDR3 is made up of 13 amino acids. Here the CDR3 reads CASRSWTGDEQYF. CDR3 coding DNA: TGTGCCAGCAGGTCATGGACAGGGGATGAGCAGTACTTC.

This chain uses TRBV7-9 with TRBJ2-5; D is ambiguous. V was clipped by 2 bases and J by 0 bases, with 10 bases between them. The CDR3 runs 15 residues. Germline CDR1 is SEHNR and CDR2 is FQNEAQ (reference sequence). The CDR3: CASSLQIPNQETQYF. CDR3 coding DNA: TGTGCCAGCAGCTTACAGATCCCAAACCAAGAGACCCAGTACTTC.

This clonotype has ten or more counts. V is TRBV13 and J is TRBJ2-7, with 10 nucleotides matching TRBD1. The CDR3 totals 15 residues. Germline-derived CDR1 and CDR2 are PRHDT and FYEKMQ (reference sequence). J was trimmed by 5 bases and V by 5 bases; bases with no gene match: 9. The CDR3 coding sequence is TGTGCCAGCAGCCTCCACCTCGGGACAGGGGACGAGCAGTACTTC. It encodes CASSLHLGTGDEQYF.

The chain uses TRBV5-1 and TRBJ1-2; D not resolved. The CDR3 is 15 amino acids. The ends were cut back, 0 bases at V and 0 bases at J, with 9 bases in the middle. Per the germline V gene, CDR1 is SGHRS and CDR2 is YFSETQ. This CDR3 reads CASSLDPATNYGYTF. The CDR3 DNA reads TGCGCCAGCAGCTTGGACCCGGCGACTAACTATGGCTACACCTTC.

This clonotype turned up a few times. The rearrangement links TRBV9 to TRBJ1-6; possible D gene TRBD1, 6 bases. The CDR3 is made up of 15 amino acids. Trimming shortened V by 2 bases and J by 7 bases, and 13 bases separated the two germline ends. CDR1 and CDR2 (germline): SGDLS, YYNGEE. The CDR3 region is CASSVSGQLNSPLHF. CDR3 nucleotides: TGTGCCAGCAGCGTCTCGGGACAACTAAATTCACCCCTCCACTTT.